This T cell receptor (beta chain) was documented in a study of cytomegalovirus exposure and HLA in healthy donors. Whole-study findings and limits: One variant, a missense change in DCLRE1C, was linked in a later analysis to TCR beta V- and J-gene trimming.

This CDR3 is 15 amino acids long. Trimming left V 5 bases short and J 5 bases short, with 18 bases between. Germline CDR1 SGHAT, CDR2 FQNNGV. The primer mix had 60 Vbeta and 13 Jbeta primers. As processed by the authors: Roughly 10 million shared chains were among some 75 million unique TCR beta chains counted in a later analysis. TCRdb's copy holds only in-frame clones and misses some; the assay was immunoSEQ multiplex PCR. D and trimming come from the DNA, and the V and J calls and clone size come from that table. The repertoire holds about 160,000 clones, with roughly 80% as singletons. A word on this clone: What it binds is not known.

Specimen: PBMCs. The chain is built from TRBV11-2 and TRBJ2-5; D is uncertain. This clonotype originated in a man aged 25 to 40 in good health and CMV-seronegative. CDR3 DNA: TGTGCCAGCAGCCCCCGAGGAGAGTCGAAGGAGACCCAGTACTTC. Protein sequence: CASSPRGESKETQYF.